The 29 T cell receptor beta chains reported below all come from one sample, sequenced in a study of CD8+ T cells in alopecia areata. After isolation, RNA underwent reverse transcription to generate cDNA as the sequencing template. The protocol was immunoSEQ multiplex PCR, while the TCRdb copy is restricted to in-frame clones and leaves out a portion. The sample has roughly 130,000 clones, over 50% seen once. Sequenced material: CD4+ T cells sorted from blood, taken at week 0. The receptors were sampled from a human donor with alopecia areata.

This chain connects TRBV9 to TRBJ2-7, with TRBD2 identical over 9 bases. Trimming cost V 0 bases and J 7 bases; bases outside gene matches: 8. Germline CDR1 SGDLS, CDR2 YYNGEE. The CDR3 length is 15 residues. CDR3 region: CASSVGGSGGLEQYF. The CDR3, as DNA: TGTGCCAGCAGCGTAGGCGGTAGCGGGGGACTGGAGCAGTACTTC.

CDR3 amino acids: CASSLDPNTEAFF. CDR3 nucleotide sequence: TGTGCCAGCAGCTTAGATCCGAACACTGAAGCTTTCTTT. The genes are TRBV7-2 and TRBJ1-1; D uncertain. The CDR3 loop spans 13 amino acids. In germline, CDR1 is SGHTA, CDR2 FQGNSA. V was pared by 1 base and J by 1 base, with 4 bases between.

This clone showed up just a few times. This chain links TRBV2 with TRBJ1-2; 9 bases are a match to TRBD1. In germline, CDR1 is SNHLY, CDR2 FYNNEI. Losses at the gene ends were 2 bases for V and 5 bases for J; bases not matched to a gene: 3. The CDR3 runs to 14 residues. In nucleotides, the CDR3 is TGTGCCAGCAGTGAATCCGGGACAGGGTATGGCTACACCTTC. This codes for CASSESGTGYGYTF.

The sample holds one count of this clone. The chain is built from TRBV15 and TRBJ2-7, with D hard to call. V was pared by 1 base and J by 2 bases, with 9 bases between. The CDR3 sequence is 14 residues long. The germline CDR1 and CDR2 sequences are LNHNV and YYDKDF (reference sequence). CDR3 in amino acids: CATSRGVNTYEQYF. The CDR3 DNA follows: TGTGCCACCAGCAGAGGGGTCAATACCTACGAGCAGTACTTC.

This clone has only one observation. This rearrangement joins TRBV30 to TRBJ2-5, with D possibly being TRBD1 (6 bases). CDR1 and CDR2 from the germline V gene are GTSNPN and SVGIG (reference sequence). The CDR3 is made up of 12 amino acids. V lost 5 bases, J lost 6 bases, and 13 bases lay in between. CDR3 sequence: CAWQQGRKTQYF. Here the CDR3 DNA reads TGTGCCTGGCAACAGGGTAGGAAGACCCAGTACTTC. Variable domain in full (rest from reference TRBV30 and TRBJ2-5): SQTIHQWPATLVQPVGSPLSLECTVEGTSNPNLYWYRQAAGRGLQLLFYSVGIGQISSEVPQNLSASRPQDRQFILSSKKLLLSDSGFYLCAWQQGRKTQYFGPGTRLLVL.

This chain uses TRBV7-2 with TRBJ2-5; the D is unclear. Germline V lookup: CDR1 SGHTA, CDR2 FQGNSA. This CDR3 is 12 amino acids long. V lost 5 bases, J lost 6 bases, and 10 bases lay in between. The CDR3 DNA reads as TGTGCCAGCAGCCCTCCCGACCAGACCCAGTACTTC. This sequence encodes CASSPPDQTQYF.

This chain uses TRBV11-2 with TRBJ2-7, with no clear D. V was clipped by 6 bases and J by 3 bases, with 9 bases between them. Germline V gene data show CDR1 as SGHAT and CDR2 as FQNNGV. There are 12 residues in the CDR3. The chain's CDR3 is CASSRDRYEQYF. The CDR3 coding sequence is TGTGCCAGCAGTCGCGACCGCTACGAGCAGTACTTC.

The chain links TRBV10-3 to TRBJ1-5; TRBD1 matches 7 bases. The CDR3 is 14 amino acids. The germline V gene encodes CDR1 ENHRY and CDR2 SYGVKD. V trimming: 10 bases; J trimming: 3 bases; junction bases outside the gene matches: 9. Here the CDR3 DNA reads TGTGCCACCTTTCAGGGGGGGGACAATCAGCCCCAGCATTTT. This encodes CATFQGGDNQPQHF.

The chain is built from TRBV28 and TRBJ1-1; D might be TRBD1 (5 bases). CDR3 length: 17 amino acids. V was clipped by 3 bases and J by 0 bases, with 17 bases between them. Germline assignment: CDR1 MDHEN and CDR2 SYDVKM. The CDR3 nucleotides are TGTGCCAGCAGTTTTCAATGGCAGGGAGGCCTGAACACTGAAGCTTTCTTT. It is translated as CASSFQWQGGLNTEAFF. The full variable domain, rest sourced from reference TRBV28 and TRBJ1-1, is DVKVTQSSRYLVKRTGEKVFLECVQDMDHENMFWYRQDPGLGLRLIYFSYDVKMKEKGDIPEGYSVSREKKERFSLILESASTNQTSMYLCASSFQWQGGLNTEAFFGQGTRLTVV.

The chain uses TRBV7-9 and TRBJ2-5; TRBD2 matches 12 bases. The CDR3 has 14 residues. Germline V lookup: CDR1 SEHNR, CDR2 FQNEAQ (reference sequence). V lost 5 bases and J lost 3; bases outside the gene matches: 1. CDR3 sequence (DNA): TGTGCCAGCAGCCGACTAGCGGGGGAAGAGACCCAGTACTTC. Its protein is CASSRLAGEETQYF.

The chain uses TRBV10-3 and TRBJ2-7; unclear D gene. The CDR3 is 14 residues long. The V end was cut by 3 bases, the J end by 2 bases, with 11 bases between. The germline gives CDR1 ENHRY, CDR2 SYGVKD. The CDR3 loop is CAISDSRGPYEQYF. The CDR3 coding sequence is TGTGCCATCAGTGATTCGCGAGGCCCCTACGAGCAGTACTTC.

The chain joins TRBV4-1 to TRBJ2-3; tentatively, D is TRBD1 or TRBD2 (6 bases each). The germline V gene has CDR1 MGHRA and CDR2 YSYEKL. V was trimmed by 1 base and J by 2 bases, leaving 16 bases between them. The CDR3 spans 17 residues. The CDR3 spells CASSQGGAEDITDTQYF. The CDR3 region has the DNA TGCGCCAGCAGCCAAGGGGGGGCAGAAGATATCACAGATACGCAGTATTTT.

The chain is built from TRBV7-2 and TRBJ2-5, with TRBD2 as a possible D gene (5 bases). Germline CDR1 and CDR2: SGHTA and FQGNSA. The CDR3 is 12 amino acids. V was cut by 5 bases and J by 4 bases, with 8 bases left in between. CDR3 sequence (DNA): TGTGCCAGCAGCGTTGAGGGAGAGACCCAGTACTTC. Residues: CASSVEGETQYF.

The chain combines TRBV5-1 with TRBJ2-1; D is possibly TRBD1 (6 bases). CDR3 length: 14 amino acids. Trimming took 1 base from V and 6 from J, leaving 11 bases between them. Germline V CDR1 and CDR2: SGHRS, YFSETQ. The CDR3 sequence: CASSLPGESNEQFF. CDR3 nucleotides: TGCGCCAGCAGCTTGCCAGGGGAAAGCAATGAGCAGTTCTTC. Using reference TRBV5-1 and TRBJ2-1 for the parts outside the CDR3, the full variable domain is KAGVTQTPRYLIKTRGQQVTLSCSPISGHRSVSWYQQTPGQGLQFLFEYFSETQRNKGNFPGRFSGRQFSNSRSEMNVSTLELGDSALYLCASSLPGESNEQFFGPGTRLTVL.

V gene TRBV4-1 combines with J gene TRBJ2-6, with a possible D match to TRBD1 (5 bases). From germline, CDR1 is MGHRA and CDR2 YSYEKL. The germline V and J ends were trimmed by 0 bases and 1 base, with 16 bases remaining between them. The length of the CDR3 is 19 residues. Written as DNA, the CDR3 is TGCGCCAGCAGCCAAGACAGTACAGTCCAGGGATCTGGGGCCAACGTCCTGACTTTC. Amino acids: CASSQDSTVQGSGANVLTF.

The J gene is TRBJ1-1, the V gene TRBV6-1; maybe TRBD1 (5 bases). Trimming took 2 bases from V and 8 from J, leaving 12 bases between them. The CDR3 runs to 13 residues. CDR1 is MNHNS and CDR2 is SASEGT in the germline V gene. The CDR3 loop is CASSEKGRTEAFF. The CDR3, as DNA: TGTGCCAGCAGTGAAAAGGGACGTACAGAAGCTTTCTTT.

The chain is built from TRBV18 and TRBJ1-2, with TRBD1 as a possible D gene (6 bases). The germline gives CDR1 KGHSH, CDR2 LQKENI. The ends were cut back, 3 bases at V and 9 bases at J, with 17 bases in the middle. CDR3 length: 14 amino acids. CDR3 loop: CASSPANRDISYTF. CDR3 DNA sequence: TGTGCCAGCTCACCGGCCAACAGGGATATTAGCTACACCTTC. Looking up the rest from reference TRBV18 and TRBJ1-2 gives the full variable domain: NAGVMQNPRHLVRRRGQEARLRCSPMKGHSHVYWYRQLPEEGLKFMVYLQKENIIDESGMPKERFSAEFPKEGPSILRIQQVVRGDSAAYFCASSPANRDISYTFGSGTRLTVV.

This clone was counted a few times. The chain combines TRBV11-2 with TRBJ2-7; no reliable D call. Germline CDR1 and CDR2: SGHAT and FQNNGV. The CDR3 sequence is 15 residues long. V lost 1 base, J lost 4 bases, and 14 bases lay in between. The CDR3 DNA is TGTGCCAGCAGCTTAGGGCAATCAGCAGGATACGAGCAGTACTTC. Translation: CASSLGQSAGYEQYF.

The chain employs TRBV6-5 and TRBJ1-1; D is undetermined. V gave up 5 bases and J gave up 5 bases, with 12 bases separating them. The CDR3 runs to 13 residues. CDR1 MNHEY and CDR2 SVGAGI come from the germline V gene. As DNA, the CDR3 is TGTGCCAGCAGTCCTCAGCATGCGACTGAAGCTTTCTTT. Translation: CASSPQHATEAFF.

J is TRBJ2-1 and V is TRBV7-9; maybe TRBD2 (6 bases). Germline loops: CDR1 SEHNR, CDR2 FQNEAQ (reference sequence). The CDR3 length is 14 residues. Between the trimmed V and J ends, which lost 1 base and 3 bases, there was a span of 7 bases. The CDR3 is CASSLVAVYNEQFF. The DNA for the CDR3 is TGTGCCAGCAGCTTAGTAGCGGTCTACAATGAGCAGTTCTTC.

V usage is TRBV7-2 and J usage is TRBJ1-6, with unresolved D. V was shortened by 5 bases and J by 10 bases, with 15 bases between the two germline ends. CDR1 is SGHTA, CDR2 FQGNSA, per germline. There are 14 residues in the CDR3. The CDR3 spells CASSPRSFYSPLHF. CDR3 bases: TGTGCCAGCAGCCCTCGGTCCTTCTACTCACCCCTCCACTTT.

This chain connects TRBV4-1 to TRBJ1-1; no firm D call. The V and J ends lost 0 bases and 1 base respectively, with 6 bases between them. The CDR3 consists of 14 residues. Germline-derived CDR1 and CDR2 are MGHRA and YSYEKL. In DNA, the CDR3 is TGCGCCAGCAGCCAAGATCAGAGGAACACTGAAGCTTTCTTT. It encodes CASSQDQRNTEAFF.

The V call is TRBV25-1, the J call TRBJ2-7; D call uncertain. The CDR3 extends over 14 amino acids. The germline V gene encodes CDR1 MGHDK and CDR2 SYGVNS. The V end lost 3 bases, the J end lost 1 base, and 10 bases lay between the germline ends. The CDR3 coding sequence is TGTGCCAGCAGTGACAGACCTACTTCCTACGAGCAGTACTTC. Amino acids: CASSDRPTSYEQYF.

This sequence joins TRBV9 and TRBJ2-3, with 8 positions matching TRBD2. V gave up 3 bases and J gave up 0 bases; unmatched junction bases: 9. The CDR3 is made up of 17 amino acids. CDR1 is SGDLS and CDR2 is YYNGEE in the germline V gene. CDR3 nucleotides: TGTGCCAGCAGCGAGGAACAGCGGGGGTTTAGCACAGATACGCAGTATTTT. This translates into CASSEEQRGFSTDTQYF. Full variable domain (rest looked up from reference TRBV9 and TRBJ2-3): DSGVTQTPKHLITATGQRVTLRCSPRSGDLSVYWYQQSLDQGLQFLIQYYNGEERAKGNILERFSAQQFPDLHSELNLSSLELGDSALYFCASSEEQRGFSTDTQYFGPGTRLTVL.

This clone was detected only a few times. The gene calls are TRBV4-1 and TRBJ1-4; 7 nucleotides line up with TRBD1. Germline trimming cut 0 bases from V and 10 bases from J; bases unmatched to any gene: 8. CDR1 is MGHRA and CDR2 is YSYEKL in the germline V gene. This CDR3 has 15 amino acids. CDR3 DNA sequence: TGCGCCAGCAGCCAAGATTGGCAGGGGGGAATAAAACTGTTTTTT. This translates into CASSQDWQGGIKLFF.

The chain carries TRBV6-6 and TRBJ2-4, with D tentatively TRBD2 (5 bases). The germline CDR1 and CDR2 sequences are MNHNY and SVGAGI (reference sequence). With 0 bases removed from V and 1 base from J, the gap between germline ends came to 10 bases. The CDR3 spans 16 residues. CDR3 nucleotide sequence: TGTGCCAGCAGTTACTCTGAGCGAGGGGCCAAAAACATTCAGTACTTC. Translation gives CASSYSERGAKNIQYF.

The J gene is TRBJ2-1, the V gene TRBV29-1; D possibly corresponds to TRBD1 (5 bases). Trimming took off 6 bases at V and 0 bases at J, with 15 bases between the two ends. Germline V lookup: CDR1 SQVTM, CDR2 ANQGSEA. The length of the CDR3 is 15 residues. CDR3 bases: TGCAGCGTCCACCGGCAGGGCCCCTCCTACAATGAGCAGTTCTTC. It yields the protein CSVHRQGPSYNEQFF.

This clone was detected only a few times. The V and J genes are TRBV9 and TRBJ2-7; perhaps TRBD1 as D (5 bases). CDR3 length equals 13 residues. CDR1 is SGDLS, CDR2 YYNGEE, per germline. The V end lost 3 bases, the J end lost 3 bases, and 10 bases lay between the germline ends. CDR3 nucleotide sequence: TGTGCCAGCAGCGCTGTTGACAGCTACGAGCAGTACTTC. This codes for CASSAVDSYEQYF.

The rearrangement uses TRBV18 and TRBJ1-1; no firm D call. Germline-derived CDR1 and CDR2 are KGHSH and LQKENI. The V gene lost 1 base and the J gene lost 0 bases, with 9 bases spanning the gap. CDR3 length: 15 amino acids. The CDR3 DNA is TGTGCCAGCTCACCACGAGGTGACATGAACACTGAAGCTTTCTTT. As protein: CASSPRGDMNTEAFF.